The 5 T cell receptor beta chains below come from one sample, sequenced in a study of blood T cell repertoires in COVID-19. TCRdb's table, derived via immunoSEQ multiplex PCR, lists solely in-frame clones and lacks some. The sample has 150,000 or so clones; about four fifths are singletons. The specimen was PBMCs or T cells enriched from blood (not recorded which). These TCRs come from a woman in her sixties who had recovered from COVID-19.

V and J are TRBV21-1 and TRBJ1-5; the D call TRBD1 from the table was never checked on the DNA. TRBV21-1 is noted as a pseudogene. The CDR3 is 15 amino acids. CDR3 region: CASGSRTVSNQPQHF. CDR3 nucleotide sequence: TGTGCCAGCGGGTCGCGCACAGTTAGCAATCAGCCCCAGCATTTT.

This chain joins TRBV29-1 and TRBJ1-4, with no clear D. Trimming shortened V by 6 bases and J by 6 bases, and 8 bases separated the two germline ends. This CDR3 contains 11 residues. The germline V gene encodes CDR1 SQVTM and CDR2 ANQGSEA. DNA for the CDR3: TGCAGCGTCTCAGGTTATGAAAAACTGTTTTTT. It encodes CSVSGYEKLFF.

V and J are TRBV19 and TRBJ1-6, with 10 bases lining up with TRBD1. The germline CDR1 and CDR2 sequences are LNHDA and SQIVND (reference sequence). CDR3 length: 16 amino acids. V gave up 5 bases and J gave up 5 bases; unmatched junction bases: 6. The CDR3 loop reads CASSERQGAHNSPLHF. CDR3 nucleotide sequence: TGTGCCAGTAGTGAACGACAGGGGGCCCATAATTCACCCCTCCACTTT. The whole variable domain, filled in from reference TRBV19 and TRBJ1-6, reads DGGITQSPKYLFRKEGQNVTLSCEQNLNHDAMYWYRQDPGQGLRLIYYSQIVNDFQKGDIAEGYSVSREKKESFPLTVTSAQKNPTAFYLCASSERQGAHNSPLHFGNGTRLTVT.

The rearrangement joins TRBV11-2 to TRBJ2-3; tentative D call: TRBD1 (6 bases). Between the trimmed V and J ends, which lost 5 bases and 2 bases, there was a span of 14 bases. Germline V gives CDR1 SGHAT, CDR2 FQNNGV. This CDR3 is 15 amino acids long. The CDR3 nucleotides are TGTGCCAGCAGCCCCGGGACAACCTACACAGATACGCAGTATTTT. Encoded protein: CASSPGTTYTDTQYF.

This chain uses TRBV7-8 with TRBJ1-3; D is ambiguous. Germline lookup yields CDR1 SGHVS and CDR2 FQNEAQ. The CDR3 totals 14 residues. V dropped 2 bases and J dropped 11 bases, with 16 bases sitting between them. The CDR3, as DNA: TGTGCCAGCAGCTTACTCTCTTTGGGGAGTTCCATATATTTT. Translated: CASSLLSLGSSIYF. Using reference TRBV7-8 and TRBJ1-3 for the parts outside the CDR3, the full variable domain is GAGVSQSPRYKVAKRGQDVALRCDPISGHVSLFWYQQALGQGPEFLTYFQNEAQLDKSGLPSDRFFAERPEGSVSTLKIQRTQQEDSAVYLCASSLLSLGSSIYFGEGSWLTVV.